The entry below gives a single TCR beta chain sequence along with its context. This receptor's antigen is unknown. No base qualities exist here, and no much larger clone lies one base off it. The data derive from a study of shared T cell receptors in the human thymus (dated by TCRdb to about 2021). Looking at the study overall: The study examined how the human thymus generates shared, self-reactive T-cell receptor alpha chains.

The CDR3 goes from the cysteine to the phenylalanine over 19 residues. The kept DNA is CDR3 alone, 57 bases in frame from the first base. Relative to germline, V is missing 4 bases and J is missing 4 bases, with 19 bases of the junction outside any gene match. The germline V gene yields SGDLS for CDR1 and YYNGEE for CDR2. Library preparation used the immunoSEQ multiplex PCR assay. The immuneACCESS repertoire file appears here via TCRdb, limited to in-frame rearrangements. These files lack a portion of the clones; in checked studies, under half of the deficit traces to unresolved V genes, and the cause of the others is not known. For this sample there are around 340,000 clones; more than 85% appear just once. The top ten clonotypes cover around 0.019% of the sample.

Material: thymocytes. The sequence came from a human donor. This receptor chain uses TRBV9 and TRBJ2-2; TRBD2 aligns with 7 central bases. The CDR3 region reads CASSHQGLGGGVGTGELFF. The DNA sequence is as follows: TGTGCCAGCAGCCACCAAGGACTAGGAGGCGGCGTGGGCACCGGGGAGCTGTTTTTT.